These 15 T cell receptor beta chains originate from one sample sequenced in a study of cytomegalovirus exposure and HLA in healthy donors. PCR amplification relied on 60 Vbeta primers (plus 13 Jbeta primers). The protocol was immunoSEQ multiplex PCR, while the TCRdb copy is restricted to in-frame clones and leaves out a portion. The table lists 100,000 to 150,000 clones, about 84% of them singletons. The sample taken for sequencing was PBMCs. Every receptor here comes from a man aged 40-55 years in good health and CMV-seronegative.

The chain has TRBV2 and TRBJ1-6, with TRBD1 matching 9 bases. Trimming took 9 bases from V and 2 from J; bases not matched to a gene: 5. Germline CDR1 is SNHLY and CDR2 is FYNNEI. This CDR3 has 15 residues. This CDR3 is CASLQGAAYNSPLHF. The CDR3 DNA sequence: TGTGCCAGTCTACAGGGGGCGGCCTATAATTCACCCCTCCACTTT.

This chain uses TRBV18 with TRBJ2-7; tentatively, D is TRBD1 (5 bases). The CDR3 spans 14 residues. Germline-derived CDR1 and CDR2 are KGHSH and LQKENI. V was clipped by 0 bases and J by 5 bases, with 11 bases between them. CDR3 region: CASSPPGRVDEQYF. DNA of the CDR3: TGTGCCAGCTCACCACCGGGCAGGGTGGACGAGCAGTACTTC.

The chain is built from TRBV2 and TRBJ1-1; TRBD1 matches at 11 bases. The germline V gene has CDR1 SNHLY and CDR2 FYNNEI. Trimming cost V 4 bases and J 4 bases; bases outside gene matches: 2. The CDR3 consists of 14 residues. The CDR3 coding sequence is TGTGCCAGCAGTGCCGGGACAGGGGGCACTGAAGCTTTCTTT. This gives the protein CASSAGTGGTEAFF.

The chain uses TRBV2 and TRBJ2-5; D gene unclear. The V gene's germline CDR1 is SNHLY and CDR2 FYNNEI. The CDR3 totals 12 residues. V gave up 8 bases and J gave up 2 bases, with 9 bases separating them. CDR3 DNA sequence: TGTGCCAGCTTCACTATACAAGAGACCCAGTACTTC. This translates into CASFTIQETQYF.

This clone was seen only a few times. The chain combines TRBV6-1 with TRBJ1-1; no definite D call. Trimming left V 1 base short and J 0 bases short, with 6 bases between. CDR3 length: 14 amino acids. CDR1 and CDR2 from the germline V gene are MNHNS and SASEGT. This CDR3 is CASSEETVNTEAFF. CDR3 sequence (DNA): TGTGCCAGCAGTGAAGAAACAGTGAACACTGAAGCTTTCTTT.

This clone was detected a few times. The rearrangement links TRBV5-4 to TRBJ2-5; perhaps TRBD1 as D (5 bases). The V end lost 2 bases, the J end lost 0 bases, and 8 bases lay between the germline ends. Germline V gives CDR1 SGHNT, CDR2 YYREEE (reference sequence). The CDR3 has 14 amino acids. The chain's CDR3 is CASSFRQYQETQYF. The CDR3 DNA reads as TGTGCCAGCAGCTTTCGACAGTACCAAGAGACCCAGTACTTC.

V is TRBV6-6 and J is TRBJ2-1; weak D call: TRBD1 (5 bases). The V end was cut by 2 bases, the J end by 6 bases, with 14 bases between. The CDR3 extends over 15 amino acids. Germline-derived CDR1 and CDR2 are MNHNY and SVGAGI (reference sequence). CDR3 bases: TGTGCCAGCAGTTACCCGAAGGGGCAGAGCAATGAGCAGTTCTTC. Encoded protein: CASSYPKGQSNEQFF.

The chain combines TRBV9 with TRBJ1-2; D unresolved. Between the trimmed V and J ends, which lost 4 bases and 7 bases, there was a span of 11 bases. In germline, CDR1 is SGDLS, CDR2 YYNGEE. The CDR3 is 12 residues long. CDR3 nucleotide sequence: TGTGCCAGCAGCCCCGAGATTTCTGGCTACACCTTC. Translation: CASSPEISGYTF.

This clone came up once. Its ends do not fully match the called genes, so a read error is possible. The chain employs TRBV14 and TRBJ2-2; TRBD2 might be the D (6 bases). This CDR3 is 11 amino acids long. CDR1 and CDR2 from the germline V gene are SGHDN and FVKESK. This CDR3 reads CASSLNGGLFF. CDR3 bases: TGTGCCAGCAGCCTCAACGGGGGGCTGTTTTTT.

The rearrangement links TRBV5-1 to TRBJ1-1; D perhaps matches TRBD1 (6 bases). The CDR3 has 14 amino acids. Trimming took off 5 bases at V and 0 bases at J, with 11 bases between the two ends. Germline V gives CDR1 SGHRS, CDR2 YFSETQ. CDR3 sequence: CASRGTIMNTEAFF. CDR3 bases: TGCGCCAGCAGGGGGACAATTATGAACACTGAAGCTTTCTTT.

The chain is built from TRBV19 and TRBJ1-2, with TRBD1 matching over 7 bases. J was trimmed by 8 bases and V by 5 bases; bases with no gene match: 11. Looked up from germline, CDR1 is LNHDA and CDR2 is SQIVND (reference sequence). The CDR3 is 14 amino acids. The CDR3 loop is CASSLLRDSGGYTF. For the CDR3, the DNA is TGTGCCAGTAGTCTCCTCCGGGACAGTGGCGGCTACACCTTC.

Concerning this clone itself: The junction does not match germline at one end; this may be a read error. The chain employs TRBV11-2 and TRBJ2-6; D is possibly TRBD1 (5 bases). From germline, CDR1 is SGHAT and CDR2 FQNNGV. The CDR3 sequence is 15 residues long. The CDR3 sequence: CASSLGSSGANGLTF. The CDR3 region has the DNA TGTGCCAGCAGCTTAGGGTCTTCTGGGGCCAACGGCCTGACTTTC.

The chain is built from TRBV4-1 and TRBJ2-3; 8 bases agree with TRBD2. Germline V gives CDR1 MGHRA, CDR2 YSYEKL. The CDR3 extends over 16 amino acids. Unmatched junction bases numbered 4, after V lost 1 base and J lost 1 base. The CDR3 DNA reads as TGCGCCAGCAGCCAAGCTTCGGGGGGGGGCACAGATACGCAGTATTTT. This encodes CASSQASGGGTDTQYF.

The rearrangement joins TRBV4-1 to TRBJ2-1; TRBD2 aligns across 9 bases. CDR1 MGHRA and CDR2 YSYEKL come from the germline V gene. The J segment lost 7 bases and the V segment lost 1 base, leaving 8 bases of the junction unmatched. The length of the CDR3 is 16 residues. As DNA, the CDR3 is TGCGCCAGCAGCCAAGTAGGCGGGGGGGTAAGAAATGAGCAGTTCTTC. Its translation is CASSQVGGGVRNEQFF.

This sequence joins TRBV6-4 and TRBJ2-1; D unresolved. The CDR3 has 16 amino acids. The ends were cut back, 0 bases at V and 0 bases at J, with 9 bases in the middle. CDR1 MRHNA and CDR2 SNTAGT come from the germline V gene. The CDR3 is CASSDSFSSSYNEQFF. The CDR3 bases are TGTGCCAGCAGTGACTCATTTAGTAGCTCCTACAATGAGCAGTTCTTC.